The source of this T cell receptor beta chain is a study of blood T cell repertoires in COVID-19. At the level of the study: Italy, Spain and the United States were the sources of the convalescent and acute COVID-19 samples. Nucleic acid was either cDNA or gDNA, and it came from T cells, B-cell-depleted T cells, or PBMCs.

Per the study methods: Researchers report that nucleated cell counts were estimated from reference gene primer amplification. Assay used: immunoSEQ multiplex PCR; TCRdb lists only in-frame clones, some missing. That table is the source of V, J and clone size, and D and trimming were worked out from the DNA. The sample yields 200,000 to 300,000 clones, approximately 80% seen once. Looked up from germline, CDR1 is SNHLY and CDR2 is FYNNEI. V was cut by 3 bases and J by 3 bases, with 4 bases left in between. The CDR3 is 12 amino acids. The source material was peripheral blood. The genes are TRBV2 and TRBJ2-3; the D is unclear. The receptor's source is a man aged 55 to 70 with acute or convalescent COVID-19. The CDR3 coding sequence is TGTGCCAGCAGTGACCAGACAGATACGCAGTATTTT. It encodes CASSDQTDTQYF.